Listed below are T cell receptor beta chains from one sample, sequenced in a study of blood T cell repertoires in COVID-19. The repertoire was sequenced with immunoSEQ multiplex PCR; TCRdb's copy has only in-frame clones and lacks some. The sample carries about 100,000 clones, around 87% recorded once. Material: peripheral blood. These TCRs come from a man aged 50 to 60 with active or convalescent COVID-19. Both conserved end residues are part of each CDR3. D genes are given only for firm matches. The listing skips clone size in some rows; elsewhere it reads once, few, many or a size class.

v_call: TRBV6-6; j_call: TRBJ1-2; d_call: .; clone_size: .; cdr3_nt: TGTGCCAGCAGTTCCCCGGGGGAAGGCTATGGCTACACCTTC; cdr3_aa: CASSSPGEGYGYTF
v_call: TRBV29-1; j_call: TRBJ1-3; d_call: .; clone_size: .; cdr3_nt: TGCAGCGTAGTCGTCGTGGGCAGAGCATCTGGAAACACCATATATTTT; cdr3_aa: CSVVVVGRASGNTIYF
v_call: TRBV29-1; j_call: TRBJ1-1; d_call: .; clone_size: .; cdr3_nt: TGCAGCGTTGACTCGGGGGTCTCTGGCACTGAAGCTTTCTTT; cdr3_aa: CSVDSGVSGTEAFF
v_call: TRBV3-1/TRBV3-2; j_call: TRBJ2-7; d_call: TRBD1; clone_size: few; cdr3_nt: TGTGCCAGCAGCCAAGGGACAGGGCCCTACGAGCAGTACTTC; cdr3_aa: CASSQGTGPYEQYF
v_call: TRBV6-5; j_call: TRBJ1-2; d_call: .; clone_size: once; cdr3_nt: TGTGCCAGCAGCTGGGACACAACCTATGGCTACACCTTC; cdr3_aa: CASSWDTTYGYTF
v_call: TRBV9; j_call: TRBJ1-3; d_call: .; clone_size: .; cdr3_nt: TGTGCCAGCAGCGCCCTCGGGACAACTGGAAACACCATATATTTT; cdr3_aa: CASSALGTTGNTIYF
v_call: TRBV15; j_call: TRBJ1-3; d_call: .; clone_size: .; cdr3_nt: TGTGCCACCAGCAGAGATAATTCAAACACCATATATTTT; cdr3_aa: CATSRDNSNTIYF
v_call: TRBV7-8; j_call: TRBJ1-1; d_call: TRBD1; clone_size: .; cdr3_nt: TGTGCCAGCAGCATCGGGACAGGGGGCTTGAGCACTGAAGCTTTCTTT; cdr3_aa: CASSIGTGGLSTEAFF
v_call: TRBV30; j_call: TRBJ1-1; d_call: .; clone_size: .; cdr3_nt: TGTGCCTGGACCTCGGGGGGAGCGAACACTGAAGCTTTCTTT; cdr3_aa: CAWTSGGANTEAFF
v_call: TRBV11-2; j_call: TRBJ2-7; d_call: .; clone_size: .; cdr3_nt: TGTGCCAGCAGCTTAGAGAGGACAGTACCCTACGAGCAGTACTTC; cdr3_aa: CASSLERTVPYEQYF
v_call: TRBV18; j_call: TRBJ1-1; d_call: TRBD1; clone_size: once; cdr3_nt: TGTGCCAGCTCATTAATGGACAGGGGGGGGACTGAAGCTTTCTTT; cdr3_aa: CASSLMDRGGTEAFF
v_call: TRBV4-1; j_call: TRBJ1-4; d_call: .; clone_size: .; cdr3_nt: TGCGCCAGCAGCCAAGATCTGGAAAAACTGTTTTTT; cdr3_aa: CASSQDLEKLFF
v_call: TRBV27; j_call: TRBJ2-7; d_call: TRBD1; clone_size: .; cdr3_nt: TGTGCCAGCAGTACACAGGGGCACGAGCAGTACTTC; cdr3_aa: CASSTQGHEQYF
v_call: TRBV6-2/TRBV6-3; j_call: TRBJ2-6; d_call: .; clone_size: .; cdr3_nt: TGTGCCAGCAGTTATAGGGGTGGGCAGTTGAGCTCTGGGGCCAACGTCCTGACTTTC; cdr3_aa: CASSYRGGQLSSGANVLTF
v_call: TRBV23-1; j_call: TRBJ1-1; d_call: TRBD1; clone_size: .; cdr3_nt: TGCGCCAGCAGACAATGGTGGGGGACAGGGGTTGACTCTGACACTGAAGCTTTCTTT; cdr3_aa: CASRQWWGTGVDSDTEAFF
v_call: TRBV7-6; j_call: TRBJ1-5; d_call: .; clone_size: .; cdr3_nt: TGTGCCAGCAGCTTATTACAGGGAGATGGGGCCAATCAGCCCCAGCATTTT; cdr3_aa: CASSLLQGDGANQPQHF
v_call: TRBV19; j_call: TRBJ1-4; d_call: .; clone_size: .; cdr3_nt: TGTGCCAGTATGGAGACGGCTGTAACTAATGAAAAACTGTTTTTT; cdr3_aa: CASMETAVTNEKLFF
v_call: TRBV6-5; j_call: TRBJ1-6; d_call: .; clone_size: .; cdr3_nt: TGTGCCAGCAGTTACTCGAGAGGGCAGATAAATTCACCCCTCCACTTT; cdr3_aa: CASSYSRGQINSPLHF
v_call: TRBV13; j_call: TRBJ2-3; d_call: TRBD1; clone_size: .; cdr3_nt: TGTGCCAGCAGCTCAGGGACAGGGGGCTTATTGGGGACAGATACGCAGTATTTT; cdr3_aa: CASSSGTGGLLGTDTQYF
v_call: TRBV11-2; j_call: TRBJ2-3; d_call: TRBD1; clone_size: .; cdr3_nt: TGTGCCAGCAGCACCGGACAGGGTCCCACGCAGTATTTT; cdr3_aa: CASSTGQGPTQYF
v_call: TRBV19; j_call: TRBJ2-7; d_call: .; clone_size: .; cdr3_nt: TGTGCCACCGCGGACAGTCCCACCTACGAGCAGTACTTC; cdr3_aa: CATADSPTYEQYF
v_call: TRBV6-5; j_call: TRBJ1-3; d_call: .; clone_size: .; cdr3_nt: TGTGCCAGCAGCGTGGAGGGTACTGGAAACACCATATATTTT; cdr3_aa: CASSVEGTGNTIYF
v_call: TRBV11-2; j_call: TRBJ2-5; d_call: .; clone_size: once; cdr3_nt: TGTGCCAGCAGCTTAATCGAAGAGACCCAGTACTTC; cdr3_aa: CASSLIEETQYF
v_call: TRBV5-1; j_call: TRBJ1-6; d_call: TRBD1; clone_size: .; cdr3_nt: TGCGCCAGCAGCTTGGCGACAGGGGGCCCGCCCCTCCACTTT; cdr3_aa: CASSLATGGPPLHF